These 21 T cell receptor beta chains were sequenced from one sample in a study of T cell responses to AZD1222 COVID-19 vaccine. This table comes from immunoSEQ multiplex PCR, and its TCRdb copy is limited to in-frame clones, with some not included. The table includes approximately 84,000 clones, 75% to 90% detected once. Source: peripheral blood, taken 28 days after the second AZD1222 dose. The origin of the receptors is an adult who received the AZD1222 COVID-19 vaccine.

The chain carries TRBV11-2 and TRBJ2-7; possible D gene TRBD2, 5 bases. The CDR3 loop spans 15 amino acids. V gave up 2 bases and J gave up 1 base, with 12 bases separating them. Germline CDR1 SGHAT, CDR2 FQNNGV. The CDR3 DNA follows: TGTGCCAGCAGCTTACCCTACACTAGGTCCTACGAGCAGTACTTC. As protein: CASSLPYTRSYEQYF.

This clone was detected only once. The gene calls are TRBV6-5 and TRBJ1-6; 7 bases align to TRBD1. This CDR3 is 13 amino acids long. V shed 5 bases and J 9 bases; nucleotides not matched to a gene: 4. From germline, CDR1 is MNHEY and CDR2 SVGAGI. The CDR3 region has the DNA TGTGCCAGCAGTCGCACAGGGGTTTCACCCCTCCACTTT. Protein sequence: CASSRTGVSPLHF.

The chain joins TRBV19 to TRBJ1-5, with 7 positions matching TRBD1. Germline CDR1 reads LNHDA; CDR2 reads SQIVND (reference sequence). V gave up 9 bases and J gave up 0 bases; unmatched junction bases: 11. The CDR3 totals 16 residues. The DNA of the CDR3 is TGTGCCAGCACTGGACAGGACTATTATAGCAATCAGCCCCAGCATTTT. This encodes CASTGQDYYSNQPQHF.

J is TRBJ1-4 and V is TRBV5-1; the D gene is possibly TRBD1 (6 bases). The length of the CDR3 is 16 residues. Germline CDR1 and CDR2: SGHRS and YFSETQ. V lost 2 bases and J 2 bases, leaving 13 bases between the germline ends. Here the CDR3 reads CASSFGGGDTNEKLFF. In DNA, the CDR3 is TGCGCCAGCAGCTTTGGAGGGGGGGATACTAATGAAAAACTGTTTTTT.

The V and J genes are TRBV11-2 and TRBJ1-1, with 9 bases fitting TRBD1. This CDR3 is 18 amino acids long. The V gene end was trimmed by 2 bases and the J gene end by 0 bases; junction bases not matched to a gene: 10. Looked up from germline, CDR1 is SGHAT and CDR2 is FQNNGV. Written as DNA, the CDR3 is TGTGCCAGCAGCTTATCCCCTCGGACAGGGGTTATGAACACTGAAGCTTTCTTT. Translating it yields CASSLSPRTGVMNTEAFF.

The chain links TRBV7-6 to TRBJ2-3; maybe TRBD1 (5 bases). This CDR3 comprises 17 residues. In germline, CDR1 is SGHVS, CDR2 FNYEAQ. The ends were cut back, 0 bases at V and 2 bases at J, with 15 bases in the middle. The CDR3 nucleotides are TGTGCCAGCAGCTTAGCAGGATGGGGCAGCCCCACAGATACGCAGTATTTT. Translated: CASSLAGWGSPTDTQYF.

This chain links TRBV19 with TRBJ2-1; 8 positions match TRBD2. The CDR3 has 16 residues. Trimming took 3 bases from V and 7 from J; bases not matched to a gene: 11. Germline CDR1 and CDR2: LNHDA and SQIVND (reference sequence). The CDR3 here is CASSIVELAEKNEQFF. In DNA form, the CDR3 reads TGTGCCAGTAGTATCGTAGAACTAGCGGAGAAGAATGAGCAGTTCTTC.

The CDR3 here is CAWSAGIYEQYF. The CDR3 bases are TGTGCCTGGAGTGCGGGGATCTACGAGCAGTACTTC. The chain has TRBV30 and TRBJ2-7; D is perhaps TRBD2 (5 bases). In germline, CDR1 is GTSNPN, CDR2 SVGIG (reference sequence). V dropped 1 base and J dropped 3 bases, with 7 bases sitting between them. This CDR3 comprises 12 residues. Looking up the rest from reference TRBV30 and TRBJ2-7 gives the full variable domain: SQTIHQWPATLVQPVGSPLSLECTVEGTSNPNLYWYRQAAGRGLQLLFYSVGIGQISSEVPQNLSASRPQDRQFILSSKKLLLSDSGFYLCAWSAGIYEQYFGPGTRLTVT.

The genes are TRBV18 and TRBJ2-5; D is uncertain. Germline CDR1 and CDR2: KGHSH and LQKENI. V lost 3 bases and J 4 bases, leaving 12 bases between the germline ends. CDR3 length: 14 amino acids. The CDR3 is CASSPTGQGETQYF. As DNA, the CDR3 is TGTGCCAGCTCACCCACCGGCCAAGGAGAGACCCAGTACTTC.

CDR3 sequence reads: CASSPRRSSTYNEQFF. DNA of the CDR3: TGTGCCAGTAGTCCCCGTCGGAGTTCTACCTACAATGAGCAGTTCTTC. The chain is built from TRBV19 and TRBJ2-1; D is ambiguous. CDR3 length equals 16 residues. Trimming shortened V by 5 bases and J by 2 bases, and 16 bases separated the two germline ends. Germline V gene sequence: CDR1 LNHDA, CDR2 SQIVND (reference sequence).

V and J are TRBV30 and TRBJ1-2; perhaps TRBD1 as D (5 bases). Trimming took 2 bases from V and 4 from J, leaving 14 bases between them. CDR3 length equals 14 residues. CDR1 and CDR2 from the germline V gene are GTSNPN and SVGIG (reference sequence). CDR3 sequence reads: CAWSRGRTSYGYTF. The CDR3 region has the DNA TGTGCCTGGAGTAGGGGCCGCACCTCCTATGGCTACACCTTC.

The genes are TRBV6-5 and TRBJ1-4; 8 nucleotides agree with TRBD1. This CDR3 region has 14 residues. CDR1 is MNHEY and CDR2 is SVGAGI in the germline V gene. The J segment lost 5 bases and the V segment lost 4 bases, leaving 3 bases of the junction unmatched. The CDR3 loop reads CASSWDRTNEKLFF. The CDR3 DNA is TGTGCCAGCAGTTGGGACAGGACAAATGAAAAACTGTTTTTT.

The chain is built from TRBV9 and TRBJ2-5; 12 bases agree with TRBD2. Trimming cost V 0 bases and J 4 bases; bases outside gene matches: 10. Germline V lookup: CDR1 SGDLS, CDR2 YYNGEE. The CDR3 has 18 residues. The CDR3 DNA reads as TGTGCCAGCAGCGTAGGGACTAGCGGGAATCCGGTCGGAGAGACCCAGTACTTC. It specifies CASSVGTSGNPVGETQYF.

The chain is built from TRBV4-1 and TRBJ2-1, with 8 bases matching TRBD1. This CDR3 contains 14 residues. The germline V gene has CDR1 MGHRA and CDR2 YSYEKL. J lost 5 bases, V lost 1 base, and 1 base had no gene match. CDR3: CASSQGQGNNEQFF. CDR3 nucleotide sequence: TGCGCCAGCAGCCAAGGACAGGGGAACAATGAGCAGTTCTTC.

This clone was seen only once. This chain links TRBV7-9 with TRBJ1-1; D remains ambiguous. Trimming left V 2 bases short and J 4 bases short, with 11 bases between. Germline V gene sequence: CDR1 SEHNR, CDR2 FQNEAQ (reference sequence). The CDR3 consists of 14 residues. DNA for the CDR3: TGTGCCAGCAGCTTAAAAGGTGTCGGCACTGAAGCTTTCTTT. Residues: CASSLKGVGTEAFF.

J is TRBJ2-2 and V is TRBV4-3; D is perhaps TRBD1 (6 bases). Germline V CDR1 and CDR2: LGHNA, YSLEER. The CDR3 is 16 amino acids. Deletions cut 3 bases from V and 1 base from J, with 12 bases between. This CDR3 is CASSQRDIKNTGELFF. The CDR3 DNA sequence: TGCGCCAGCAGCCAGAGGGACATAAAGAACACCGGGGAGCTGTTTTTT.

This chain links TRBV12-3 or TRBV12-4 with TRBJ2-1, with TRBD2 as a possible D gene (5 bases). Deletions cut 1 base from V and 8 bases from J, with 6 bases between. The CDR3 totals 12 residues. The CDR3 region is CASSLGGYEQFF. CDR3 nucleotides: TGTGCCAGCAGTTTAGGAGGGTATGAGCAGTTCTTC.

V gene TRBV29-1 combines with J gene TRBJ2-4; D is ambiguous. V gave up 4 bases and J gave up 7 bases, with 8 bases separating them. CDR3 length: 11 residues. The V gene's germline CDR1 is SQVTM and CDR2 ANQGSEA. The chain's CDR3 is CSVGLGNIQYF. The CDR3 DNA reads as TGCAGCGTTGGCCTTGGGAACATTCAGTACTTC. Full variable domain (missing parts from reference TRBV29-1 and TRBJ2-4): SAVISQKPSRDICQRGTSLTIQCQVDSQVTMMFWYRQQPGQSLTLIATANQGSEATYESGFVIDKFPISRPNLTFSTLTVSNMSPEDSSIYLCSVGLGNIQYFGAGTRLSVL.

The table lists this clone with a count of one. The chain uses TRBV19 and TRBJ1-6, with D tentatively TRBD1 (6 bases). This CDR3 has 16 amino acids. Germline CDR1 LNHDA, CDR2 SQIVND (reference sequence). V lost 6 bases, J lost 0 bases, and 12 bases lay in between. In DNA, the CDR3 is TGTGCCAGTAGCGAAAGGGGGAGCTCCTATAATTCACCCCTCCACTTT. It codes for CASSERGSSYNSPLHF.

The rearrangement links TRBV6-6 to TRBJ1-1, with D possibly matching TRBD1 (6 bases). Germline CDR1 MNHNY, CDR2 SVGAGI (reference sequence). CDR3 length: 13 amino acids. V lost 7 bases to trimming and J lost 1 base, with 10 bases between them. The chain's CDR3 is CASNGQRNTEAFF. CDR3 sequence (DNA): TGTGCCAGCAATGGACAGCGGAACACTGAAGCTTTCTTT.

This clone came up a few times. The chain carries TRBV18 and TRBJ1-2, with D perhaps TRBD1 (5 bases). V lost 5 bases and J lost 0, with 16 bases in between. CDR1 and CDR2 from the germline V gene are KGHSH and LQKENI. This CDR3 comprises 16 residues. CDR3 in DNA: TGTGCCAGCTCAACAAGCCTTCTGGGGGCTAACTATGGCTACACCTTC. Amino acids: CASSTSLLGANYGYTF.